These 11 T cell receptor beta chains originate from one sample sequenced in a study of blood T cell repertoires in COVID-19. The assay was immunoSEQ multiplex PCR, and TCRdb's table has in-frame clones only and misses some. In the table there are approximately 99,000 clones, 71% of which are singletons. The sample consisted of peripheral blood. Receptors originate from a woman in her thirties or forties with acute or convalescent COVID-19.

The V call is TRBV19, the J call TRBJ2-3; D may be TRBD1 (5 bases). The ends were cut back, 3 bases at V and 6 bases at J, with 13 bases in the middle. The CDR3 totals 14 residues. In germline, CDR1 is LNHDA, CDR2 SQIVND (reference sequence). DNA for the CDR3: TGTGCCAGTAGTATTGGGGCCAGCAGGGATACGCAGTATTTT. Protein sequence: CASSIGASRDTQYF.

The chain uses TRBV4-3 and TRBJ1-5, with no clear D. The CDR3 extends over 15 amino acids. The V and J ends lost 0 bases and 6 bases respectively, with 12 bases between them. Germline values: CDR1 LGHNA, CDR2 YSLEER. The CDR3 region has the DNA TGCGCCAGCAGCCAAGATCTAGTCGGGAGTCAGCCCCAGCATTTT. Its translation: CASSQDLVGSQPQHF.

The rearrangement joins TRBV5-1 to TRBJ1-2; the D gene is possibly TRBD1 (5 bases). The length of the CDR3 is 13 residues. V lost 2 bases to trimming and J lost 4 bases, with 9 bases between them. Germline V CDR1 and CDR2: SGHRS, YFSETQ. The CDR3 nucleotides are TGCGCCAGCAGCTTTGGGGCCCTCTATGGCTACACCTTC. Translated, it gives CASSFGALYGYTF.

Details on this clone: A read error may be the cause here, since a much bigger clone is one base away. The genes are TRBV19 and TRBJ1-2; 7 nucleotides line up with TRBD1. J gave up 4 bases and V 10 bases, and 12 bases lay outside the gene matches. CDR1 is LNHDA, CDR2 SQIVND, per germline (reference sequence). The CDR3 contains 14 residues. Here the CDR3 reads CANTEGQTFYGYTF. The CDR3 DNA sequence: TGTGCCAATACTGAGGGACAGACCTTCTATGGCTACACCTTC.

This chain joins TRBV11-2 and TRBJ1-6, with a weak D call TRBD1 (5 bases). The length of the CDR3 is 15 residues. Germline V gives CDR1 SGHAT, CDR2 FQNNGV. Deletions cut 1 base from V and 7 bases from J, with 11 bases between. The CDR3 DNA sequence: TGTGCCAGCAGCTTAGTAGGGGCAGGAAATTCACCCCTCCACTTT. It translates to CASSLVGAGNSPLHF.

This clone occurred once. CDR3 region: CASSLSGVAEKLFF. CDR3 nucleotide sequence: TGTGCCAGCAGCTTGTCAGGGGTGGCTGAAAAACTGTTTTTT. The chain joins TRBV5-6 to TRBJ1-4, with D possibly matching TRBD1 (6 bases). This CDR3 region has 14 residues. Germline CDR1 and CDR2: SGHDT and YYEEEE. Trimming took 1 base from V and 7 from J, leaving 11 bases between them.

This clone has only a few counts. CDR3 in DNA: TGCGCCAGCAGCCACCAGGGCTCGGTTAGCAATCAGCCCCAGCATTTT. Translated: CASSHQGSVSNQPQHF. This chain uses TRBV4-1 with TRBJ1-5; the D gene is possibly TRBD1 (5 bases). V was trimmed by 3 bases and J by 0 bases, leaving 12 bases between them. In germline, CDR1 is MGHRA, CDR2 YSYEKL. This CDR3 region has 16 residues.

The chain carries TRBV11-2 and TRBJ1-2; D is uncertain. Trimming took off 0 bases at V and 7 bases at J, with 12 bases between the two ends. This CDR3 region has 14 residues. CDR1 is SGHAT, CDR2 FQNNGV, per germline. The chain's CDR3 is CASSLESRSPGYTF. The CDR3 DNA sequence: TGTGCCAGCAGCTTAGAATCCAGATCGCCTGGCTACACCTTC. Together with reference TRBV11-2 and TRBJ1-2, the CDR3 gives the full variable domain: EAGVAQSPRYKIIEKRQSVAFWCNPISGHATLYWYQQILGQGPKLLIQFQNNGVVDDSQLPKDRFSAERLKGVDSTLKIQPAKLEDSAVYLCASSLESRSPGYTFGSGTRLTVV.

The V gene is TRBV5-1, the J gene TRBJ2-2; D might be TRBD2 (5 bases). Trimming left V 4 bases short and J 3 bases short, with 10 bases between. This CDR3 comprises 14 residues. Germline values: CDR1 SGHRS, CDR2 YFSETQ. The CDR3 loop reads CASSPAGYTGELFF. CDR3 bases: TGCGCCAGCAGCCCTGCGGGTTACACCGGGGAGCTGTTTTTT.

For this clone: Additional DNA sequences in this sample encode the identical CDR3. This chain joins TRBV9 and TRBJ2-5, with 8 bases fitting TRBD2. With V trimmed by 3 bases and J by 2 bases, 3 bases remained unmatched. CDR1 is SGDLS, CDR2 YYNGEE, per germline. The CDR3 is 14 residues long. The CDR3: CASSGGGPQETQYF. CDR3 coding DNA: TGTGCCAGCAGCGGCGGGGGGCCTCAAGAGACCCAGTACTTC.

This clone was detected only a few times. This chain joins TRBV28 and TRBJ1-2, with a possible D match to TRBD1 (6 bases). Looked up from germline, CDR1 is MDHEN and CDR2 is SYDVKM. The ends were cut back, 6 bases at V and 4 bases at J, with 9 bases in the middle. CDR3 size: 12 residues. As DNA, the CDR3 is TGTGCCAGCAGCCTCAGGGGCTATGGCTACACCTTC. Translating gives CASSLRGYGYTF.